Shown below are 28 T cell receptor beta chains from a single sample sequenced in a study of monozygotic twins with inflammatory bowel disease. TCRdb re-analyzed the 5' RACE reads; it lists each CDR3 protein once, without DNA. In all, the sample yields 150,000 or so distinct CDR3 sequences. The specimen sequenced was blood. These receptors originate from a human donor with ulcerative colitis or Crohn's disease, or a healthy co-twin of an affected twin (not recorded which).

The genes are TRBV9 and TRBJ2-6. In germline, CDR1 is SGDLS, CDR2 YYNGEE. CDR3 size: 13 residues. CDR3 sequence reads: CASSVGGANVLTF. The whole variable domain, remainder taken from reference TRBV9 and TRBJ2-6, is DSGVTQTPKHLITATGQRVTLRCSPRSGDLSVYWYQQSLDQGLQFLIQYYNGEERAKGNILERFSAQQFPDLHSELNLSSLELGDSALYFCASSVGGANVLTFGAGSRLTVL.

V usage is TRBV20-1 and J usage is TRBJ2-7; TCRdb calls TRBD2, which cannot be checked without DNA. The germline gives CDR1 DFQATT, CDR2 SNEGSKA (reference sequence). This CDR3 contains 15 residues. CDR3: CSARDGGAGGYEQYF.

The CDR3 protein is CASSGNLQETQYF. J is TRBJ2-5 and V is TRBV19; TCRdb selects TRBD1, and the lack of DNA leaves this call unchecked. Germline-derived CDR1 and CDR2 are LNHDA and SQIVND (reference sequence). CDR3 length: 13 amino acids.

The chain couples TRBV24-1 to TRBJ1-4; as DNA is missing, the TRBD1 call by TCRdb cannot be tested. The CDR3 consists of 14 residues. The germline V gene encodes CDR1 KGHDR and CDR2 SFDVKD. This CDR3 is CATSDPGTGSKLFF.

The rearrangement uses TRBV4-2 and TRBJ1-2. Germline CDR1 reads LGHNA; CDR2 reads YNFKEQ. The CDR3 is made up of 16 amino acids. The chain's CDR3 is CASSQDLAGHGYGYTF.

This chain uses TRBV9 with TRBJ2-5; TCRdb's assignment of TRBD1 cannot be checked, as there is no DNA. The germline V gene encodes CDR1 SGDLS and CDR2 YYNGEE. CDR3 length: 14 amino acids. The CDR3 loop is CASSQRDIWETQYF.

The rearrangement uses TRBV24-1 and TRBJ2-4; TCRdb calls TRBD1, which cannot be checked without DNA. Germline values: CDR1 KGHDR, CDR2 SFDVKD. The CDR3 loop spans 15 amino acids. This chain's CDR3 is CATSDPGASQNIQYF.

V and J are TRBV29-1 and TRBJ2-7; the D call of TRBD2 rests on TCRdb alone, since no DNA is present to check it. Germline CDR1 reads SQVTM; CDR2 reads ANQGSEA. The CDR3 covers 16 residues. The CDR3: CSVEGSGTSSSYEQYF.

The rearrangement uses TRBV7-9 and TRBJ1-5; TCRdb indicates TRBD1, and absent DNA this call remains unverified. The CDR3 extends over 14 amino acids. From germline, CDR1 is SEHNR and CDR2 FQNEAQ (reference sequence). The CDR3 sequence is CASSSDRGNQPQHF.

This chain's CDR3 is CASSLVDRAYYEQYF. V usage is TRBV7-2 and J usage is TRBJ2-7; TCRdb indicates TRBD1, and absent DNA this call remains unverified. Germline assignment: CDR1 SGHTA and CDR2 FQGNSA. The length of the CDR3 is 15 residues.

The chain uses TRBV9 and TRBJ1-5. The CDR3 is made up of 11 amino acids. The V gene's germline CDR1 is SGDLS and CDR2 YYNGEE. The CDR3 spells CASSIGQPQHF.

J is TRBJ2-7 and V is TRBV5-1; TCRdb's D call, TRBD2, is unchecked because there is no DNA. The CDR3 spans 15 residues. CDR1 and CDR2 (germline): SGHRS, YFSETQ. CDR3 residues: CASSSTSGNSYEQYF.

The chain has TRBV6-5 and TRBJ2-7. The germline V gene has CDR1 MNHEY and CDR2 SVGAGI. The CDR3 totals 13 residues. CDR3 in amino acids: CASSFQVSYEQYF.

The chain joins TRBV11-2 to TRBJ2-1; there is no DNA to check the TCRdb D call of TRBD1. The germline V gene encodes CDR1 SGHAT and CDR2 FQNNGV. This CDR3 has 15 residues. CDR3 amino acids: CASSLRAGGGNEQFF.

The J gene is TRBJ1-1, the V gene TRBV11-2; TCRdb picks TRBD1, but there is no DNA to check that call. The CDR3 totals 13 residues. The germline CDR1 and CDR2 sequences are SGHAT and FQNNGV. Here the CDR3 reads CASSQQGDTEAFF.

This chain joins TRBV5-1 and TRBJ1-3; with no DNA, the TCRdb D assignment of TRBD1 cannot be verified. The CDR3 totals 16 residues. CDR1 is SGHRS and CDR2 is YFSETQ in the germline V gene. CDR3 sequence: CASSLDWGNSGNTIYF.

This sequence joins TRBV5-1 and TRBJ2-1. Per the germline V gene, CDR1 is SGHRS and CDR2 is YFSETQ. The CDR3 sequence is 15 residues long. CDR3 loop: CASRMDSSSYNEQFF.

This chain connects TRBV20-1 to TRBJ1-3; TCRdb designates TRBD1, a call that cannot be tested without DNA. Germline CDR1 reads DFQATT; CDR2 reads SNEGSKA (reference sequence). The CDR3 runs to 13 residues. CDR3 sequence reads: CSARGFVRDTIYF.

The chain has TRBV5-1 and TRBJ1-1. This CDR3 contains 14 residues. CDR1 is SGHRS, CDR2 YFSETQ, per germline. CDR3 loop: CASSSDRGYTEAFF.

V gene TRBV10-2 combines with J gene TRBJ1-1; the TCRdb D gene call, TRBD1, has no DNA to confirm it. The CDR3 contains 13 residues. CDR1 is WSHSY, CDR2 SAAADI, per germline. CDR3 region: CASTEGGWSEAFF.

The V gene is TRBV20-1, the J gene TRBJ2-1; absent DNA, TCRdb's TRBD2 call cannot be checked. The CDR3 spans 16 residues. CDR1 and CDR2 from the germline V gene are DFQATT and SNEGSKA (reference sequence). The CDR3: CSARVRTSGRASEQFF.

This chain uses TRBV6-5 with TRBJ1-1. The CDR3 sequence is 13 residues long. Germline CDR1 MNHEY, CDR2 SVGAGI. The CDR3 is CASSFGRNTEAFF.

J is TRBJ2-4 and V is TRBV5-1; there is no DNA to check the TCRdb D call of TRBD1. The germline V gene encodes CDR1 SGHRS and CDR2 YFSETQ. CDR3 length equals 14 residues. CDR3 residues: CASSRGGSKNIQYF.

This sequence joins TRBV29-1 and TRBJ2-7; without DNA, the TCRdb call of TRBD2 cannot be checked. The germline V gene encodes CDR1 SQVTM and CDR2 ANQGSEA. The CDR3 length is 15 residues. The CDR3 here is CSVEDWLAGVREQYF.

V gene TRBV15 combines with J gene TRBJ2-3. Germline V gene lookup returns CDR1 LNHNV and CDR2 YYDKDF (reference sequence). This CDR3 is built from 15 residues. The CDR3 sequence: CATREFVTLTDTQYF. Looking up the rest from reference TRBV15 and TRBJ2-3 gives the full variable domain: DAMVIQNPRYQVTQFGKPVTLSCSQTLNHNVMYWYQQKSSQAPKLLFHYYDKDFNNEADTPDNFQSRRPNTSFCFLDIRSPGLGDTAMYLCATREFVTLTDTQYFGPGTRLTVL.

The chain combines TRBV5-1 with TRBJ2-2; TCRdb calls TRBD2, which cannot be checked without DNA. The CDR3 has 17 residues. CDR1 SGHRS and CDR2 YFSETQ come from the germline V gene. The chain's CDR3 is CASSLLVGPESAGELFF.

The chain combines TRBV9 with TRBJ2-2. CDR1 SGDLS and CDR2 YYNGEE come from the germline V gene. The length of the CDR3 is 15 residues. This CDR3 reads CASSVVQTNTGELFF.

V and J are TRBV24-1 and TRBJ2-1; TCRdb lists TRBD1, though no DNA is available to test this call. Germline loops: CDR1 KGHDR, CDR2 SFDVKD. The CDR3 sequence is 14 residues long. The CDR3 protein is CATRTHRGNNEQFF.